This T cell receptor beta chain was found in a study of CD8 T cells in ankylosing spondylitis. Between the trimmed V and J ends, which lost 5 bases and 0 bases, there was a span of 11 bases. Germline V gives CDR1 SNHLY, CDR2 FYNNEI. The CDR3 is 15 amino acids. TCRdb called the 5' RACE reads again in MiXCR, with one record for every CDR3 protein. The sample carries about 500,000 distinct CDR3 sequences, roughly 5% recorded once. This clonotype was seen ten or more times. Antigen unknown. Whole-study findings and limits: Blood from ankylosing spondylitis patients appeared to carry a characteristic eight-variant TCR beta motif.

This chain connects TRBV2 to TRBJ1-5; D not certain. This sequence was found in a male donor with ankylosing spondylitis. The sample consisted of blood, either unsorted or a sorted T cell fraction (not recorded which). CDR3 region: CASSISGYSNQPQHF. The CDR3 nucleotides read TGTGCCAGCAGTATTTCAGGTTATAGCAATCAGCCCCAGCATTTT.